These 9 T cell receptor beta chains came from one sample sequenced in a study of spatial heterogeneity in lung cancer. Whole-study findings and limits: Tracking of tumor mutation counts was seen in expanded intratumoral alpha and beta TCR counts.

Their antigens are not known. Each CDR3 protein gets one entry after TCRdb re-called the 5' RACE reads with MiXCR. Of 8,300 or so distinct CDR3 sequences in the sample, 4.5% were seen once. Time point here: sample taken at primary tumor resection. The sequencing used lung tumor tissue, collected at surgery. Every receptor here comes from a female donor with early-stage non-small cell lung cancer.

This clonotype was detected many times. The V gene is TRBV5-4, the J gene TRBJ2-5, with D possibly being TRBD2 (6 bases). This CDR3 spans 14 amino acids. Trimming left V 4 bases short and J 9 bases short, with 19 bases between. Germline V CDR1 and CDR2: SGHNT, YYREEE (reference sequence). The CDR3 DNA reads as TGTGCCAGCAGCCAAGGACTTAGGGAGGCGGCCCAGTACTTC. The encoded protein is CASSQGLREAAQYF.

By sample fraction, this clonotype is medium-sized. This sequence joins TRBV20-1 and TRBJ2-7; D possibly uses TRBD1 or TRBD2 (5 bases each). V lost 4 bases and J 3 bases, leaving 13 bases between the germline ends. CDR1 and CDR2 (germline): DFQATT, SNEGSKA (reference sequence). The CDR3 totals 13 residues. The CDR3, as DNA: TGCAGTGCTATCCGGGACCTCCTCTACGAGCAGTACTTC. It translates to CSAIRDLLYEQYF.

The CDR3 DNA reads TGCGCCAGCAGCCAGGGGGAAGACTCTGGAAACACCATATATTTT. Encoded protein: CASSQGEDSGNTIYF. The chain employs TRBV4-1 and TRBJ1-3; perhaps TRBD1 as D (5 bases). Trimming removed 3 bases at V and 0 bases at J, with 9 bases between. The germline V gene has CDR1 MGHRA and CDR2 YSYEKL. The CDR3 spans 15 residues.

By share, this clonotype counts as medium-sized. The V and J genes are TRBV11-2 and TRBJ2-7, with TRBD2 as a possible D gene (5 bases). V gave up 3 bases and J gave up 2 bases, with 8 bases separating them. Per the germline V gene, CDR1 is SGHAT and CDR2 is FQNNGV. The CDR3 has 13 residues. The CDR3 DNA sequence: TGTGCCAGCAGCTTCGGGGTGACCTACGAGCAGTACTTC. Protein: CASSFGVTYEQYF.

This clonotype has at least ten counts. V and J are TRBV29-1 and TRBJ1-4; D is undetermined. Trimming removed 7 bases at V and 4 bases at J, with 10 bases between. Germline V gene sequence: CDR1 SQVTM, CDR2 ANQGSEA. CDR3 length equals 12 residues. The CDR3 DNA reads TGCAGCGCCCGAAGCAGTAATGAAAAACTGTTTTTT. It translates to CSARSSNEKLFF.

Within the sample, this clonotype is medium-sized. The chain recombines TRBV7-9 with TRBJ2-1; D ambiguous. CDR1 is SEHNR and CDR2 is FQNEAQ in the germline V gene (reference sequence). This CDR3 comprises 13 residues. Trimming took 1 base from V and 4 from J, leaving 5 bases between them. The CDR3 sequence: CASSLVPYNEQFF. In nucleotides, the CDR3 is TGTGCCAGCAGCTTAGTACCTTACAATGAGCAGTTCTTC.

This clonotype was seen many times. This chain joins TRBV7-6 and TRBJ1-1; D gene ambiguous. CDR3 size: 13 residues. Trimming removed 6 bases from V and 1 base from J, with 9 bases in between. In germline, CDR1 is SGHVS, CDR2 FNYEAQ. CDR3 bases: TGTGCCAGCAGGGCACAACCGAACACTGAAGCTTTCTTT. Amino acids: CASRAQPNTEAFF.

This clonotype was seen ten or more times. The V call is TRBV29-1, the J call TRBJ2-3; D gene unclear. The CDR3 runs to 12 residues. Trimming removed 8 bases at V and 0 bases at J, with 9 bases between. Germline values: CDR1 SQVTM, CDR2 ANQGSEA. CDR3 region: CSIHRSTDTQYF. In DNA, the CDR3 is TGCAGCATCCATCGGAGCACAGATACGCAGTATTTT.

V usage is TRBV6-2 or TRBV6-3 and J usage is TRBJ2-7; 11 bases match TRBD1. The CDR3 has 14 residues. J lost 6 bases, V lost 0 bases, and 1 base had no gene match. Germline V lookup: CDR1 MNHEY, CDR2 SVGEGT. In DNA, the CDR3 is TGTGCCAGCAGTTACTCCGGGACAGGGGGCGAGCAGTACTTC. Protein product: CASSYSGTGGEQYF.